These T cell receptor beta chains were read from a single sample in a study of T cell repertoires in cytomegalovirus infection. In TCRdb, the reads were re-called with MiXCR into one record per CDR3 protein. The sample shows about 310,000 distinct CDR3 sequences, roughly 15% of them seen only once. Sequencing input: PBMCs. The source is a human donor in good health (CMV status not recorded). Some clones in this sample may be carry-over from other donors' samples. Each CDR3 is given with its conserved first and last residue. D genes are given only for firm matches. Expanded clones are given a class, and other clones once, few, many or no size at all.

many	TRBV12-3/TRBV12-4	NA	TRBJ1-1	CASSLMGGIEAFF	TGTGCCAGCAGTTTAATGGGGGGGATTGAAGCTTTCTTT
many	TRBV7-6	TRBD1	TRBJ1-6	CASSIRDRDNSPLHF	TGTGCCAGCAGCATCCGGGACAGGGATAATTCACCCCTCCACTTT
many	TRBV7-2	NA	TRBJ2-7	CASSLASSHYAYEQYF	TGTGCCAGCAGCTTAGCTTCCAGCCACTACGCCTACGAGCAGTACTTC
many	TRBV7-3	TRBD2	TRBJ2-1	CASSPDRLAGGAGYSGEQFF	TGTGCCAGCAGCCCCGACCGACTAGCGGGGGGCGCGGGGTATTCAGGTGAGCAGTTCTTC
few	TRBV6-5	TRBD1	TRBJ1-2	CASSHRGQGNYGYTF	TGTGCCAGCAGCCACCGAGGACAGGGAAACTATGGCTACACCTTC
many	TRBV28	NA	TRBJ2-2	CASSLSGVTRTGELFF	TGTGCCAGCAGTTTATCCGGGGTAACCCGCACCGGGGAGCTGTTTTTT
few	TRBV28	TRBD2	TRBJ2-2	CASSLRAGDYTGELFF	TGTGCCAGCAGTTTACGAGCGGGGGACTACACCGGGGAGCTGTTTTTT
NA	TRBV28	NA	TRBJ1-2	CASNVDRGGYGYTF	TGTGCCAGCAACGTCGACCGCGGTGGTTATGGCTACACCTTC
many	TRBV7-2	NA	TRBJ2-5	CASSLELIAGETQYF	TGTGCCAGCAGCTTAGAGTTGATAGCAGGAGAGACCCAGTACTTC
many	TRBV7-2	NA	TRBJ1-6	CASSLDSNSPLHF	TGTGCCAGCAGCTTAGACAGTAATTCACCCCTCCACTTT
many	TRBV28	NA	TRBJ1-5	CASSKISGTQVYSNQPQHF	TGTGCCAGCAGTAAGATATCCGGGACTCAAGTTTATAGCAATCAGCCCCAGCATTTT